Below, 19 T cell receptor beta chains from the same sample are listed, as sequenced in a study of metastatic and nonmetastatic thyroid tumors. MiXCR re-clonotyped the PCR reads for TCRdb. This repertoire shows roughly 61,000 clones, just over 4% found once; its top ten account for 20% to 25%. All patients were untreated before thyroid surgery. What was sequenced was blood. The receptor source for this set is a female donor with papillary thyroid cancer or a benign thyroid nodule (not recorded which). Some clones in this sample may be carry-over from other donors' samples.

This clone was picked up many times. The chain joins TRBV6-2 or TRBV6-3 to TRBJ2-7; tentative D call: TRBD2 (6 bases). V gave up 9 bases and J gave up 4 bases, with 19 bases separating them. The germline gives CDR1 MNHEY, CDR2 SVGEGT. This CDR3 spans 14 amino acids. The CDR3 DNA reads TGTGCCAGTCCTATTGGAGGGCATCTTTACGAGCAGTACTTC. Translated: CASPIGGHLYEQYF.

CDR3 sequence reads: CASIMSAGSWTNYGYTF. CDR3 coding DNA: TGTGCCAGCATTATGTCGGCAGGGTCATGGACTAACTATGGCTACACCTTC. V gene TRBV6-2 or TRBV6-3 combines with J gene TRBJ1-2; D is perhaps TRBD1 (5 bases). V lost 7 bases to trimming and J lost 0 bases, with 21 bases between them. Germline V gives CDR1 MNHEY, CDR2 SVGEGT. This CDR3 comprises 17 residues.

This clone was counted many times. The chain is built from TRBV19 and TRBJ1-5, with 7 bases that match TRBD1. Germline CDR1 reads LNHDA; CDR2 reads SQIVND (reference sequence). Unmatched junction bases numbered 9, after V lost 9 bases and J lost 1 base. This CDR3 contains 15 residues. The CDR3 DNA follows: TGTGCCAGCACTCAGGGGGGGCGGAGCAATCAGCCCCAGCATTTT. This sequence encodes CASTQGGRSNQPQHF.

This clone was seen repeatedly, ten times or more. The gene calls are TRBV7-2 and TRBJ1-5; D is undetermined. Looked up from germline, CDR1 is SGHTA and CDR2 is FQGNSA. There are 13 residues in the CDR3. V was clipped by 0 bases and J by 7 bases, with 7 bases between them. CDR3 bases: TGTGCCAGCAGCTTAGCGTCGTACCAGCCCCAGCATTTT. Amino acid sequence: CASSLASYQPQHF.

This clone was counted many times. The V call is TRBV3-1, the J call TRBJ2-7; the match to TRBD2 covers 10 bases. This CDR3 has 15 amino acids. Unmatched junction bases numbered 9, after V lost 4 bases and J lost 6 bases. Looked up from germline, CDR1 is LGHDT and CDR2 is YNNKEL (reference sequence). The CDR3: CASSPGAGGKLEQYF. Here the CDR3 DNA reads TGTGCCAGCAGCCCCGGAGCGGGAGGGAAGCTCGAGCAGTACTTC.

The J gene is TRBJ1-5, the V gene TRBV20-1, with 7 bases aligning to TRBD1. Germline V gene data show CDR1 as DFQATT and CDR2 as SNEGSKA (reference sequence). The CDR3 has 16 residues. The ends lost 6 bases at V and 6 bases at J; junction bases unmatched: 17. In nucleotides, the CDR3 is TGCAGTGCCCTCCACCAGGGGGGGGGTAGGTTTCAGCCCCAGCATTTT. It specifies CSALHQGGGRFQPQHF.

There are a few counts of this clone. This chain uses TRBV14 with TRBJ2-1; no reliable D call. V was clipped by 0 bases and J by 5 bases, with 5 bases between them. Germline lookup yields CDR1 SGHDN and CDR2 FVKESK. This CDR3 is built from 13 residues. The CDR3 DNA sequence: TGTGCCAGCAGCCAAGATCTCGACAATGAGCAGTTCTTC. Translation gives CASSQDLDNEQFF.

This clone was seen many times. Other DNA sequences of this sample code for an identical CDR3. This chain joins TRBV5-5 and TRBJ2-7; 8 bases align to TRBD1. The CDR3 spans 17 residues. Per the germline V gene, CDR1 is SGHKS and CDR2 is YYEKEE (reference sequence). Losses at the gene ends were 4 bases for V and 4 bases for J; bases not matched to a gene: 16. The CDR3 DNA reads TGTGCCAGCAGCATTGGAGGAGTAGGGACAGGAATTTACGAGCAGTACTTC. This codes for CASSIGGVGTGIYEQYF.

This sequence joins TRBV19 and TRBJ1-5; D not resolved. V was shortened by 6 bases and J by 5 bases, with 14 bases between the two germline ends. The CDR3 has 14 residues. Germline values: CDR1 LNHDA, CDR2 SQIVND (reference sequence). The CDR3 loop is CASRTVHGDQPQHF. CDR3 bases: TGTGCCAGTAGGACTGTACATGGAGATCAGCCCCAGCATTTT.

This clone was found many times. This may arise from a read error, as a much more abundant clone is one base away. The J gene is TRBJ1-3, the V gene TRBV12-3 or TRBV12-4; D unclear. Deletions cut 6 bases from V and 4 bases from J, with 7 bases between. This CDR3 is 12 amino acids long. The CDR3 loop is CASRPKGNTIYF. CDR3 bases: TGTGCCAGCAGGCCGAAGGGAAACACCATATATTTT.

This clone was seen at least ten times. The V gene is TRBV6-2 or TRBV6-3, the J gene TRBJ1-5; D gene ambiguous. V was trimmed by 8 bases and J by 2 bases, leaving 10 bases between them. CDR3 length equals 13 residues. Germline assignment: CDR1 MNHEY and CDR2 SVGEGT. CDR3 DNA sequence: TGTGCCAGCTCTGGTTCTGGCAATCAGCCCCAGCATTTT. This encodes CASSGSGNQPQHF.

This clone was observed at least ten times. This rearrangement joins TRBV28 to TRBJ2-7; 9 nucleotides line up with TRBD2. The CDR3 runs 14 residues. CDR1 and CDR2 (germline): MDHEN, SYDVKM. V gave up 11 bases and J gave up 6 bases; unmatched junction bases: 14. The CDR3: CAPPAWTSVCEQYF. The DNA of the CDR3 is TGTGCCCCCCCAGCTTGGACTAGCGTTTGCGAGCAGTACTTC.

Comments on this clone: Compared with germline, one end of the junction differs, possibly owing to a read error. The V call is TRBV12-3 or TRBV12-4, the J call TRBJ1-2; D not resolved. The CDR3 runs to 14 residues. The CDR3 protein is CASSFVDVGYSYTF. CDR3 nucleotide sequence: TGTGCCAGCAGTTTCGTCGACGTCGGCTATAGCTACACCTTC.

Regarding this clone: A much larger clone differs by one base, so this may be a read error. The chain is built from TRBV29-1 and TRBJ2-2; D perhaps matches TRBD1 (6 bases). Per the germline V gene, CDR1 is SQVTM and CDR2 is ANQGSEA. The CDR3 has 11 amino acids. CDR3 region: CSAGDTGDLFF. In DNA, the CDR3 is TGCAGCGCAGGGGACACCGGGGATCTGTTTTTT.

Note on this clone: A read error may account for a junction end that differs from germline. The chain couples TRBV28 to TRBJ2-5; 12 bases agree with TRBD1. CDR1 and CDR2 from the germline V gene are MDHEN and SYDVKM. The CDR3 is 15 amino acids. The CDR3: CASRTGTGGPKAHYF. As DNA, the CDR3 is TGTGCCAGCAGAACCGGGACAGGGGGCCCCAAGGCCCATTACTTC.

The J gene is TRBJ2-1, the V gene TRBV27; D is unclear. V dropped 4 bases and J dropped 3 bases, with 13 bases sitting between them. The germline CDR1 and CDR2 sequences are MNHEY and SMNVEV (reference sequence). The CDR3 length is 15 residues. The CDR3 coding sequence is TGTGCCAGCAGTTCCGGAACTAACAACTACAATGAGCAGTTCTTC. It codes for CASSSGTNNYNEQFF.

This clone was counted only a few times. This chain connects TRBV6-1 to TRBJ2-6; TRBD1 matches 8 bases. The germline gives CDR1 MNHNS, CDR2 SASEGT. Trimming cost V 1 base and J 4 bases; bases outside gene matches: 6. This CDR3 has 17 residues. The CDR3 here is CASSEGTGYRGANVLTF. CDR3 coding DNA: TGTGCCAGCAGTGAAGGGACAGGGTACCGAGGGGCCAACGTCCTGACTTTC.

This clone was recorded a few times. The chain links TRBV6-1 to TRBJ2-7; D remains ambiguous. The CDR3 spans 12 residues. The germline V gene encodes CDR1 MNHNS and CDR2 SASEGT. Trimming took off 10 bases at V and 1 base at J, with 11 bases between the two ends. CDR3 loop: CAITSPSYEQYF. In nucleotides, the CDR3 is TGTGCCATCACCTCCCCTTCCTACGAGCAGTACTTC.

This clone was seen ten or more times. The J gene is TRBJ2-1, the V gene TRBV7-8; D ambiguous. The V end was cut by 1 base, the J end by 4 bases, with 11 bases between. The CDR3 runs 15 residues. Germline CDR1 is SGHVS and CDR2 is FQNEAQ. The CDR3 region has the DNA TGTGCCAGCAGCTTAGTTAGCAGAGATTACAATGAGCAGTTCTTC. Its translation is CASSLVSRDYNEQFF.